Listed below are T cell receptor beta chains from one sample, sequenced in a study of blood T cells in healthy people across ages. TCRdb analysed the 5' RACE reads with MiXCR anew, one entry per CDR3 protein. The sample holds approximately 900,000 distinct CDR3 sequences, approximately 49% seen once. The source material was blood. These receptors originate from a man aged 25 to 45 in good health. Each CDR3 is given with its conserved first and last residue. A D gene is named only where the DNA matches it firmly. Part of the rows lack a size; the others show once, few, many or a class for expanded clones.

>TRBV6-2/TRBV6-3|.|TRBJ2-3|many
TGTGCCAGCAGCGGGGACACAGATACGCAGTATTTT
CASSGDTDTQYF
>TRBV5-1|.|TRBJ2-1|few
TGCGCCAGCAGCGTGGACGGATACAATGAGCAGTTCTTC
CASSVDGYNEQFF
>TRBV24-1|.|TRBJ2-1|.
TGTGCCACCAGTGAAAGCTCCTACAATGAGCAGTTCTTC
CATSESSYNEQFF
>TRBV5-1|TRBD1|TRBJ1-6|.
TGCGCCAGCAGCATTGACAGGGGGCCTGGTAATTCACCCCTCCACTTT
CASSIDRGPGNSPLHF
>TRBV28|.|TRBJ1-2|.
TGTGCCAGCAGTTACGGGACGAGTGGCTACATCTTC
CASSYGTSGYIF
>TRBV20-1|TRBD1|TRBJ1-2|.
TGCAGTGCTAGACTCCCTGCTGGGACAGGGGGCTATGGCTACACCTTC
CSARLPAGTGGYGYTF
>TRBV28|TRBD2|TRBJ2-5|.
TGTGCCAGCACCTTGACTAGCGGGGGCGTTAGGGAGACCCAGTACTTC
CASTLTSGGVRETQYF
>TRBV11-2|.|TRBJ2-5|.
TGTGCCAGCAGCTTATTGGAACACTACGGGGAGACCCAGTACTTC
CASSLLEHYGETQYF
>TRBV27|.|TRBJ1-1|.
TGTGCCAGCAGTTTATCGTATAGTACTGAAGCTTTCTTT
CASSLSYSTEAFF
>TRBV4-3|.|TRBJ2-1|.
TGCGCCAGCAGCCAAGATGGTCCAGGGGGGGACAATGAGCAGTTCTTC
CASSQDGPGGDNEQFF
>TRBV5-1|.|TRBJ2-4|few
TGCGCCAGCAGCTTGGGAGGTGAAAACATTCAGTACTTC
CASSLGGENIQYF
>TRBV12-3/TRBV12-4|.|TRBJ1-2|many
TGTGCCAGCAGCCCCACGGCTGGCCTTTATGGCTACACCTTC
CASSPTAGLYGYTF
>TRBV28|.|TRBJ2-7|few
TGTGCCAGCACCCTCCGAGTGGGCCTCGAGCAGTACTTC
CASTLRVGLEQYF
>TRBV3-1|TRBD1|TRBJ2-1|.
TGTGTCAGTACGGGACAGACCTACAATGAGCAGTTCTTC
CVSTGQTYNEQFF
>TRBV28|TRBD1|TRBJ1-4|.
TGTGACAGCAGCCGGTCCGGGACAGGGGACGAAAAACTGTTTTTT
CDSSRSGTGDEKLFF
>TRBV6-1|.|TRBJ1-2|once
TGTGCCAGCAGTGAAGGGGACGACAGGCTCTATGGCTACACCTTC
CASSEGDDRLYGYTF
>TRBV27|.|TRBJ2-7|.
TGTGCCTCGGCTGGACATACGACCTACGAGCAGTACTTC
CASAGHTTYEQYF
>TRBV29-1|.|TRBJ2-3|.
TGCAGCGTTGCCGGGACATCTCACACAGATACGCAGTATTTT
CSVAGTSHTDTQYF
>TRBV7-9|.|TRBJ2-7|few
TGTGCCAGCAGTCCCGGGGTCCGCTACGAGCAGTACTTC
CASSPGVRYEQYF
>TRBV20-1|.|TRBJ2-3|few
TGCAGTGCTAGAAGCATGCGGGGCCGCAGCACAGATACGCAGTATTTT
CSARSMRGRSTDTQYF
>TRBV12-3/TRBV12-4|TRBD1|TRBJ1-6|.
TGTGCCAGCAGTCCAGGGGGTTCCGGGGGTTCACCCCTCCACTTT
CASSPGGSGGSPLHF
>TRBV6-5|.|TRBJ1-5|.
TGTGCCAGCAGTTCCGACAGTTATCAGCCCCAGCATTTT
CASSSDSYQPQHF
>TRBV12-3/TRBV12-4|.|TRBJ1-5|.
TGTGCCAGCAGTCCCGTCTCGATTAGCAATCAGCCCCAGCATTTT
CASSPVSISNQPQHF
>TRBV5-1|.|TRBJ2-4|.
TGCGCCAGCAGCTTGGGTTCCTCCTACGTGCAGTACTTC
CASSLGSSYVQYF
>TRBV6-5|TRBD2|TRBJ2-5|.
TGTGCCAGCAGTTACCTGGGACTAGCGGGGGGGAAAGAGACCCAGTACTTC
CASSYLGLAGGKETQYF
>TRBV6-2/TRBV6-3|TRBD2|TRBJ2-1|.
TGTGCCAGCAGTTTAGCGGGGGTACCCTACAATGAGCAGTTCTTC
CASSLAGVPYNEQFF
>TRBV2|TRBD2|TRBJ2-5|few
TGTGCCAGCAGGGCAACTAGCGGGGCCCTCCAAGAGACCCAGTACTTC
CASRATSGALQETQYF
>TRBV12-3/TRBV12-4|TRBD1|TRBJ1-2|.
TGTGCCAGCAGTTTAAAGCGGGACAGTGATGGCTACACCTTC
CASSLKRDSDGYTF
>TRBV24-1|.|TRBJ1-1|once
TGTGCCACCAGTGATGCGCTGGGACCTGTTTCTGAAGCTTTCTTT
CATSDALGPVSEAFF
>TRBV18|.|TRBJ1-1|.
TGTGCCACCTTCCAGGGACTAAACACTGAAGCTTTCTTT
CATFQGLNTEAFF
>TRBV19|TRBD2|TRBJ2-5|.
TGTGCCAGTAGTGTCACTAGCGGGGCTTACAATGAGCAGTACTTC
CASSVTSGAYNEQYF
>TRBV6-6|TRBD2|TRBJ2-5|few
TGTGCCAGCAGTTACTCTAGCGGGGGCGAGACCCAGTACTTC
CASSYSSGGETQYF
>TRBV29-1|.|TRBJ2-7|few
TGCAGCGTTGGGCTTCACTCCTACGAGCAGTACTTC
CSVGLHSYEQYF
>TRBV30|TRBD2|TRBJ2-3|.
TGTGCCTGGACGCGGACTAGCGGCACAGATACGCAGTATTTT
CAWTRTSGTDTQYF
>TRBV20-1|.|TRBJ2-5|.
TGCAGTGCTAGAGAAGCACAGGTTCCTTGGGAGACCCAGTACTTC
CSAREAQVPWETQYF
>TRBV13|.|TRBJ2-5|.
TGTGCCAGCAGCCGAAGGATGCAGGGGAGCCAAGAGACCCAGTACTTC
CASSRRMQGSQETQYF
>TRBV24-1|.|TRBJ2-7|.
TGTGCCACCAGACCGGATCTGGGCCGGAGCTCCTACGAGCAGTACTTC
CATRPDLGRSSYEQYF
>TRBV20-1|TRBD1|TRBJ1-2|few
TGCAGTGCTAGAGCCCAGGACAGGGGTGGCTACACCTTC
CSARAQDRGGYTF
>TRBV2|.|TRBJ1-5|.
TGTGCCAGCAGTTTAGAGGACCTCCTTGGCGGGCAGCCCCAGCATTTT
CASSLEDLLGGQPQHF
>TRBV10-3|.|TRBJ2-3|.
TGTGCCATCAGTGAGTCGACGTGTGGTAGAGCGATCACAGATACGCAGTATTTT
CAISESTCGRAITDTQYF
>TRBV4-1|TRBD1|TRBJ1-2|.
TGCGCCAGCGGCCCCCATCCGGGGACAGGGAATTGGGATGGCTACACCTTC
CASGPHPGTGNWDGYTF
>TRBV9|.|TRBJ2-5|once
TGTGCCAGCAGCCCCCCGGGAGCAGGATTACAAGAGACCCAGTACTTC
CASSPPGAGLQETQYF
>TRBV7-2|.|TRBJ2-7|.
TGTGCCAGCAGCTTAGCGTTAAGGGTCTTCGAGCAGTACTTC
CASSLALRVFEQYF
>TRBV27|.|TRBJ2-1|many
TGTGCCAGCAGTTTATCGTTGGGGGCTGAGCAGTTCTTC
CASSLSLGAEQFF
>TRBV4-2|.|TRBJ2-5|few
TGTGCCAGCAGCCAAGAAGTAGCAGTTTACCAAGAGACCCAGTACTTC
CASSQEVAVYQETQYF
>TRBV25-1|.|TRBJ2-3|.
TGTGCCGGCACCGCAGATACGCAGTATTTT
CAGTADTQYF
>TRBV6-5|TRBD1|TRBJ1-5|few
TGTGCCAGCAGTTACTCGAACCGAGTAGGGGGCCATCAGCCCCAGCATTTT
CASSYSNRVGGHQPQHF
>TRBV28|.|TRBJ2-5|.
TGTGCCAGCAGGGGGGGAGGAGACGGGAGTGAGACCCAGTACTTC
CASRGGGDGSETQYF
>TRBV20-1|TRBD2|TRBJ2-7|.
TGCAGTACTGTTACTAGCGGGGGCTGGGTGGGCGAGCAGTACTTC
CSTVTSGGWVGEQYF
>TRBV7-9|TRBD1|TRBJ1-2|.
TGTGCCAGCAGCCCATCCCTGGGGACAGGGATCTCCTATGGCTACACCTTC
CASSPSLGTGISYGYTF